Sequencing of this TCR beta chain was carried out in a study of blood T cell repertoires in COVID-19. Study-level information: Sources were T cells, B-cell-depleted T cells, or PBMCs; the material itself was cDNA or gDNA.

The germline CDR1 and CDR2 sequences are ENHRY and SYGVKD. V lost 10 bases and J 8 bases, leaving 18 bases between the germline ends. This CDR3 is built from 13 residues. Assay: immunoSEQ multiplex PCR; the TCRdb copy retains only in-frame clones and omits some. The sample lists 150,000 or so clones; about 86% were seen once. This receptor was taken from an older woman with acute or convalescent COVID-19. The specimen was peripheral blood. J is TRBJ2-1 and V is TRBV10-3; possibly TRBD2 for D (5 bases). The CDR3 here is CANRHQERDEQFF. The CDR3 DNA reads TGTGCCAACCGACACCAGGAGAGGGATGAGCAGTTCTTC.